Each of the 26 T cell receptor beta chains below was sequenced from the same sample in a study of cytomegalovirus exposure and HLA in healthy donors. PCR used 60 Vbeta primers and 13 Jbeta primers. Assay used: immunoSEQ multiplex PCR; TCRdb lists only in-frame clones, some missing. The data show about 160,000 clones, around 90% seen once. Sequencing input: PBMCs. These receptors came from a woman younger than 45 in good health and CMV-seronegative.

The rearrangement joins TRBV29-1 to TRBJ1-1, with no clear D. The CDR3 loop spans 14 amino acids. Germline V lookup: CDR1 SQVTM, CDR2 ANQGSEA. Trimming removed 3 bases from V and 2 bases from J, with 13 bases in between. The CDR3 reads CSVDPPEGNTEAFF. The CDR3 DNA reads TGCAGCGTTGACCCTCCCGAGGGTAACACTGAAGCTTTCTTT.

The chain couples TRBV29-1 to TRBJ2-3; 8 nucleotides agree with TRBD2. V trimming: 5 bases; J trimming: 0 bases; junction bases outside the gene matches: 7. The germline V gene has CDR1 SQVTM and CDR2 ANQGSEA. The CDR3 has 15 amino acids. CDR3 DNA sequence: TGCAGCGTTATATCGAGCGGGGGTAGCACAGATACGCAGTATTTT. The encoded protein is CSVISSGGSTDTQYF.

The chain employs TRBV27 and TRBJ1-1; possible D gene TRBD1, 5 bases. Trimming pared 4 bases from V and 4 bases from J, leaving 13 bases between. CDR3 length: 14 residues. Germline CDR1 MNHEY, CDR2 SMNVEV (reference sequence). In nucleotides, the CDR3 is TGTGCCAGCAGTTCCGGGACCGGGGGCACTGAAGCTTTCTTT. Its translation: CASSSGTGGTEAFF.

The chain employs TRBV10-3 and TRBJ2-5, with TRBD2 identical over 10 bases. Trimming at V came to 0 bases and at J to 5 bases, leaving 6 bases not matched to a gene. The CDR3 has 16 amino acids. Germline CDR1 reads ENHRY; CDR2 reads SYGVKD. The CDR3 here is CAISESASGGAETQYF. As DNA, the CDR3 is TGTGCCATCAGTGAGTCTGCCAGCGGGGGGGCCGAGACCCAGTACTTC.

This clone was seen only a few times. V usage is TRBV5-6 and J usage is TRBJ1-2, with D unresolved. Germline values: CDR1 SGHDT, CDR2 YYEEEE. The length of the CDR3 is 13 residues. Deletions cut 0 bases from V and 2 bases from J, with 5 bases between. In nucleotides, the CDR3 is TGTGCCAGCAGCTTGGGCGGGAACTATGGCTACACCTTC. Translated: CASSLGGNYGYTF.

The chain has TRBV10-2 and TRBJ1-5, with a possible D match to TRBD1 (5 bases). Trimming stripped 6 bases from V and 7 bases from J, with 22 bases between. This CDR3 contains 16 residues. Germline V lookup: CDR1 WSHSY, CDR2 SAAADI. The CDR3, as DNA: TGCGCCAGCAGGGAATCCCGCGCGGGACGAGGGCAGCCCCAGCATTTT. Translated, it gives CASRESRAGRGQPQHF.

The chain joins TRBV7-2 to TRBJ1-5; 7 nucleotides line up with TRBD1. V gave up 2 bases and J gave up 3 bases; unmatched junction bases: 4. The CDR3 contains 15 residues. CDR1 is SGHTA, CDR2 FQGNSA, per germline. The CDR3 DNA reads TGTGCCAGCAGCTTAAGGGACAGAGACAATCAGCCCCAGCATTTT. This sequence encodes CASSLRDRDNQPQHF.

The chain joins TRBV28 to TRBJ1-4; 8 bases line up with TRBD1. Trimming took 5 bases from V and 1 from J; bases not matched to a gene: 12. The CDR3 is 18 residues long. Germline V gives CDR1 MDHEN, CDR2 SYDVKM. The CDR3 is CASSPTLAGGRTNEKLFF. The CDR3 DNA reads TGTGCCAGCAGTCCAACCTTGGCAGGGGGCAGAACTAATGAAAAACTGTTTTTT. The whole variable domain, remainder taken from reference TRBV28 and TRBJ1-4, is DVKVTQSSRYLVKRTGEKVFLECVQDMDHENMFWYRQDPGLGLRLIYFSYDVKMKEKGDIPEGYSVSREKKERFSLILESASTNQTSMYLCASSPTLAGGRTNEKLFFGSGTQLSVL.

The chain joins TRBV6-5 to TRBJ2-7, with a tentative D call TRBD2 (6 bases). Deletions cut 7 bases from V and 1 base from J, with 11 bases between. The CDR3 is 13 residues long. The germline V gene has CDR1 MNHEY and CDR2 SVGAGI. CDR3 bases: TGTGCCAGCACCGGGGCGGGGTCCTACGAGCAGTACTTC. Its protein product is CASTGAGSYEQYF.

The chain couples TRBV4-1 to TRBJ1-6, with TRBD1 matching over 8 bases. Germline CDR1 is MGHRA and CDR2 is YSYEKL. V trimming: 0 bases; J trimming: 7 bases; junction bases outside the gene matches: 11. The CDR3 sequence is 18 residues long. The DNA for the CDR3 is TGCGCCAGCAGCCAAGAAATAACGGGACAGGTACTAAATTCACCCCTCCACTTT. Its translation: CASSQEITGQVLNSPLHF.

This clone was seen just once. The rearrangement uses TRBV7-8 and TRBJ2-7, with D maybe TRBD2 (6 bases). The CDR3 length is 16 residues. The germline V gene encodes CDR1 SGHVS and CDR2 FQNEAQ. Deletions cut 6 bases from V and 7 bases from J, with 25 bases between. The DNA of the CDR3 is TGTGCCAGCAGGTCGACTAGATTCCCCTCTGTATCGGAGCAGTACTTC. Translation gives CASRSTRFPSVSEQYF.

This chain connects TRBV5-1 to TRBJ1-2; TRBD1 agrees at 8 bases. Germline trimming cut 0 bases from V and 2 bases from J; bases unmatched to any gene: 3. The CDR3 length is 15 residues. From germline, CDR1 is SGHRS and CDR2 YFSETQ. This chain's CDR3 is CASSLVRDRNYGYTF. The CDR3 DNA reads TGCGCCAGCAGCTTGGTCCGGGACAGGAACTATGGCTACACCTTC.

V is TRBV12-5 and J is TRBJ1-3; TRBD1 matches 8 bases. The germline V gene encodes CDR1 LGHNT and CDR2 FRNRAP. The CDR3 is 16 residues long. J gave up 1 base and V 2 bases, and 4 bases lay outside the gene matches. CDR3 amino acids: CASGLIQGASGNTIYF. The CDR3, as DNA: TGTGCTAGTGGTTTGATTCAGGGGGCTTCTGGAAACACCATATATTTT.

This clone has a single count. DNA for the CDR3: TGCGCCAGCAGCTACAAGACACGGATGGAGACCCAGTACTTC. As protein: CASSYKTRMETQYF. V usage is TRBV5-1 and J usage is TRBJ2-5; D gene uncertain. This CDR3 contains 14 residues. CDR1 is SGHRS, CDR2 YFSETQ, per germline. V gave up 3 bases and J gave up 5 bases, with 14 bases separating them.

This rearrangement joins TRBV5-1 to TRBJ1-1; 9 nucleotides align to TRBD1. The germline CDR1 and CDR2 sequences are SGHRS and YFSETQ. The CDR3 spans 16 residues. V trimming: 4 bases; J trimming: 0 bases; junction bases outside the gene matches: 7. The CDR3: CASSLGQGRLNTEAFF. The CDR3 DNA is TGCGCCAGCAGCCTCGGACAGGGGCGCTTGAACACTGAAGCTTTCTTT.

The V gene is TRBV5-1, the J gene TRBJ1-5; TRBD1 agrees at 9 bases. The CDR3 has 15 amino acids. V shed 4 bases, J shed 0 bases, and the junction held 2 bases outside the gene matches. Germline CDR1 SGHRS, CDR2 YFSETQ. For the CDR3, the DNA is TGCGCCAGCAGCCCGGACAGGGGTAGCAATCAGCCCCAGCATTTT. Its protein product is CASSPDRGSNQPQHF.

V and J are TRBV23-1 and TRBJ1-5; 7 nucleotides align to TRBD1. TRBV23-1 is designated an ORF whose function remains uncertain. V was clipped by 2 bases and J by 4 bases; unmatched bases: 2. The CDR3 is made up of 14 amino acids. CDR3 nucleotides: TGCGCCAGCAGTCAAAGACAGGGAAATCAGCCCCAGCATTTT. Its translation: CASSQRQGNQPQHF.

V usage is TRBV27 and J usage is TRBJ1-2, with D possibly TRBD1 on 6 matching bases. The V gene's germline CDR1 is MNHEY and CDR2 SMNVEV (reference sequence). This CDR3 is built from 14 residues. The germline V and J ends were trimmed by 5 bases and 8 bases, with 18 bases remaining between them. The CDR3, as DNA: TGTGCCAGCAGTCCGAGGGGGGCGGGAGTGGGCTACACCTTC. It is translated as CASSPRGAGVGYTF.

The genes are TRBV18 and TRBJ1-1; maybe TRBD1 (5 bases). V lost 6 bases, J lost 3 bases, and 14 bases lay in between. The CDR3 length is 14 residues. The germline CDR1 and CDR2 sequences are KGHSH and LQKENI. The CDR3 reads CASSIQGGDTEAFF. The CDR3 DNA reads TGTGCCAGCTCGATCCAGGGAGGAGACACTGAAGCTTTCTTT.

This clone has a handful of counts. This rearrangement joins TRBV7-9 to TRBJ1-2; D remains unclear. Germline assignment: CDR1 SEHNR and CDR2 FQNEAQ (reference sequence). The germline V and J ends were trimmed by 1 base and 3 bases, with 12 bases remaining between them. CDR3 length: 15 residues. The CDR3 loop reads CASSLDGRVDYGYTF. As DNA, the CDR3 is TGTGCCAGCAGCTTAGACGGGAGGGTGGACTATGGCTACACCTTC.

In its sample, this clone was seen a few times. V gene TRBV4-1 combines with J gene TRBJ2-3, with D uncertain. V was shortened by 8 bases and J by 4 bases, with 16 bases between the two germline ends. Germline V gene sequence: CDR1 MGHRA, CDR2 YSYEKL. The CDR3 is 14 residues long. Here the CDR3 DNA reads TGCGCCAGCGCCAATGGAGAGAGCCCAGATACGCAGTATTTT. As protein: CASANGESPDTQYF.

The V call is TRBV7-3, the J call TRBJ2-1; 14 nucleotides line up with TRBD2. The V and J ends lost 5 bases and 6 bases, in that order; junction bases with no gene match: 9. The CDR3 extends over 17 amino acids. The germline V gene has CDR1 SGHTA and CDR2 FQGTGA. The CDR3: CASSPGFGTSGSNEQFF. CDR3 DNA sequence: TGTGCCAGCAGCCCGGGTTTCGGGACTAGCGGGAGCAATGAGCAGTTCTTC.

The chain is built from TRBV7-8 and TRBJ1-2, with D tentatively TRBD1 (6 bases). Trimming cost V 1 base and J 8 bases, with 20 bases left between them. The CDR3 contains 16 residues. Germline assignment: CDR1 SGHVS and CDR2 FQNEAQ. The CDR3 loop is CASSLGRTDLSGGYTF. CDR3 nucleotides: TGTGCCAGCAGCTTAGGGCGGACAGACCTTAGTGGCGGCTACACCTTC.

V and J are TRBV6-5 and TRBJ1-3, with D perhaps TRBD1 (5 bases). Germline V gene sequence: CDR1 MNHEY, CDR2 SVGAGI. Trimming cost V 7 bases and J 0 bases, with 13 bases left between them. The length of the CDR3 is 15 residues. CDR3 in DNA: TGTGCCAGCATCGGGGGACCGCTCTCTGGAAACACCATATATTTT. This codes for CASIGGPLSGNTIYF.

This chain links TRBV7-9 with TRBJ2-3; 10 bases align to TRBD2. Germline V gene lookup returns CDR1 SEHNR and CDR2 FQNEAQ (reference sequence). The CDR3 runs to 16 residues. Trimming took 5 bases from V and 4 from J; bases not matched to a gene: 9. The CDR3 DNA reads as TGTGCCAGCAGCCTCTATTCTAGCGGGAGCGCAGATACGCAGTATTTT. This gives the protein CASSLYSSGSADTQYF.

The rearrangement joins TRBV27 to TRBJ2-3, with unresolved D. This CDR3 contains 11 residues. The V end lost 7 bases, the J end lost 2 bases, and 4 bases lay between the germline ends. From germline, CDR1 is MNHEY and CDR2 SMNVEV (reference sequence). The CDR3 protein is CASTNTDTQYF. The CDR3 nucleotides are TGTGCCAGCACCAACACAGATACGCAGTATTTT.